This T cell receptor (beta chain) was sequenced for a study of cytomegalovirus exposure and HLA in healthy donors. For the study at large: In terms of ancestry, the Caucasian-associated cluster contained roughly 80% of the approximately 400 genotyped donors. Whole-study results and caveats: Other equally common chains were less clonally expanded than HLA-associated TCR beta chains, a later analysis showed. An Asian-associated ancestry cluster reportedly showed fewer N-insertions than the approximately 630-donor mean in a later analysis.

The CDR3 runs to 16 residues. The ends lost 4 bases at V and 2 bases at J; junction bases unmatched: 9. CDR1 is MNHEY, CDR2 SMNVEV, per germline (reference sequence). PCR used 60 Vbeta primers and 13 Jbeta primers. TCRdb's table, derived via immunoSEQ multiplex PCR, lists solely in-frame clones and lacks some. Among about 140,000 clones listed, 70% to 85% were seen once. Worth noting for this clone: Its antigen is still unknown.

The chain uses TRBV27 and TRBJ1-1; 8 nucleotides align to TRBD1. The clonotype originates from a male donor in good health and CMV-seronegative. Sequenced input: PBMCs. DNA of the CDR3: TGTGCCAGCAGTTCAGGACAGGGAGGGGGTAACACTGAAGCTTTCTTT. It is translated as CASSSGQGGGNTEAFF.